This is a list of T cell receptor beta chains from one sample in a study of T-cell memory formation after mild COVID-19. TCRdb used MiXCR to reprocess the 5' RACE reads, holding one entry per CDR3 protein. The sample holds 190,000 or so distinct CDR3 sequences, 20% to 25% seen once. Sequencing was done on a sample of PBMCs or a T cell subset sorted from them (not recorded which). The receptors derive from an adult woman who had mild COVID-19 (a few samples of this study predate the infection). Cell type and time point are not known. Both conserved end residues are part of each CDR3. Each record gives: CDR3 protein, J gene, CDR3 length, clone size, V gene. Clone sizes are given selectively: once, few, many, or a class where the clone is expanded.

CDR3aa: CASSQGTGNTGELFF; j_gene: TRBJ2-2; len: 15; abundance: -; v_gene: TRBV4-3
CDR3aa: CARSGFRTNEKLFF; j_gene: TRBJ1-4; len: 14; abundance: -; v_gene: TRBV27
CDR3aa: CASSLGLLAGEDEQFF; j_gene: TRBJ2-1; len: 16; abundance: -; v_gene: TRBV13
CDR3aa: CSVEEGSGQRYNEQFF; j_gene: TRBJ2-1; len: 16; abundance: -; v_gene: TRBV29-1
CDR3aa: CSVFGTPFYEQYF; j_gene: TRBJ2-7; len: 13; abundance: -; v_gene: TRBV29-1
CDR3aa: CSVDRTGDNEQFF; j_gene: TRBJ2-1; len: 13; abundance: -; v_gene: TRBV29-1
CDR3aa: CASSEPAGTGSGEQYF; j_gene: TRBJ2-7; len: 16; abundance: many; v_gene: TRBV5-1
CDR3aa: CSVEDRGRGEQFF; j_gene: TRBJ2-1; len: 13; abundance: few; v_gene: TRBV29-1
CDR3aa: CASLPSGGRPNEQFF; j_gene: TRBJ2-1; len: 15; abundance: -; v_gene: TRBV25-1
CDR3aa: CASSRGLAGEAGELFF; j_gene: TRBJ2-2; len: 16; abundance: -; v_gene: TRBV4-2
CDR3aa: CASSTGDHSYNEQFF; j_gene: TRBJ2-1; len: 15; abundance: few; v_gene: TRBV7-9
CDR3aa: CASSLWYFGTDTQYF; j_gene: TRBJ2-3; len: 15; abundance: -; v_gene: TRBV5-4
CDR3aa: CASSLGVTLRDTQYF; j_gene: TRBJ2-3; len: 15; abundance: few; v_gene: TRBV11-2
CDR3aa: CASSVVAGTNTEAFF; j_gene: TRBJ1-1; len: 15; abundance: -; v_gene: TRBV9
CDR3aa: CASSLTGVTDTQYF; j_gene: TRBJ2-3; len: 14; abundance: few; v_gene: TRBV6-2/TRBV6-3
CDR3aa: CASSQGRVRSDHSPLHF; j_gene: TRBJ1-6; len: 17; abundance: -; v_gene: TRBV14
CDR3aa: CSVVFGSSGANVLTF; j_gene: TRBJ2-6; len: 15; abundance: -; v_gene: TRBV29-1
CDR3aa: CASSFSGGQETQYF; j_gene: TRBJ2-5; len: 14; abundance: many; v_gene: TRBV7-6
CDR3aa: CASSPRIPGGRTEAFF; j_gene: TRBJ1-1; len: 16; abundance: -; v_gene: TRBV12-3/TRBV12-4
CDR3aa: CASSASPGTQETQYF; j_gene: TRBJ2-5; len: 15; abundance: few; v_gene: TRBV5-1
CDR3aa: CASSAFGTSGYEQYF; j_gene: TRBJ2-7; len: 15; abundance: few; v_gene: TRBV9
CDR3aa: CASSLGGTQYF; j_gene: TRBJ2-5; len: 11; abundance: -; v_gene: TRBV12-3/TRBV12-4
CDR3aa: CASSQVFLGGKEQFF; j_gene: TRBJ2-1; len: 15; abundance: few; v_gene: TRBV4-3
CDR3aa: CASSLALSSYNEQFF; j_gene: TRBJ2-1; len: 15; abundance: many; v_gene: TRBV5-4
CDR3aa: CATSRVEGSGDYEQYF; j_gene: TRBJ2-7; len: 16; abundance: few; v_gene: TRBV15